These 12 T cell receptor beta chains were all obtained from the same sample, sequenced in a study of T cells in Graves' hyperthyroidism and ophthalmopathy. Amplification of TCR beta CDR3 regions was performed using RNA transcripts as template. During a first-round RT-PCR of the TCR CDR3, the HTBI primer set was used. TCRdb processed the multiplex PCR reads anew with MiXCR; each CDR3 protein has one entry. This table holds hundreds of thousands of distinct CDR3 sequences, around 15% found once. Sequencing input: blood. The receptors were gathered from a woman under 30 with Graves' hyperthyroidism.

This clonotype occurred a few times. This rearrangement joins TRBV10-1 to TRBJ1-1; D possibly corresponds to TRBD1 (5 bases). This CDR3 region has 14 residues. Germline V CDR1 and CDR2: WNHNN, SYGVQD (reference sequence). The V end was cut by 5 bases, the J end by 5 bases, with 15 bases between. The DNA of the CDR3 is TGCGCCAGCAGTTTACAACGCTGGGGGACTGAAGCTTTCTTT. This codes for CASSLQRWGTEAFF.

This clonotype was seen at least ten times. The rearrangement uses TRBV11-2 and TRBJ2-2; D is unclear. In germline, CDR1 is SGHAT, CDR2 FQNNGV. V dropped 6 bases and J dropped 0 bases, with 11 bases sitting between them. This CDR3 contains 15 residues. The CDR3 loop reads CASRAIGSNTGELFF. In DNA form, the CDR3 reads TGTGCCAGCAGGGCCATCGGGTCGAACACCGGGGAGCTGTTTTTT.

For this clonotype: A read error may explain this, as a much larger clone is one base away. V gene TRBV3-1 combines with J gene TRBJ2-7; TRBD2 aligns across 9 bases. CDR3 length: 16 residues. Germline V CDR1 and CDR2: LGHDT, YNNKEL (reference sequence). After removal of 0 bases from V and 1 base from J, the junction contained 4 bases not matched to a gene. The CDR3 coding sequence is TGTGCCAGCAGCCAAGATAAGCTAGCGGGATCCTACGAGCAGTACTTC. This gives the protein CASSQDKLAGSYEQYF.

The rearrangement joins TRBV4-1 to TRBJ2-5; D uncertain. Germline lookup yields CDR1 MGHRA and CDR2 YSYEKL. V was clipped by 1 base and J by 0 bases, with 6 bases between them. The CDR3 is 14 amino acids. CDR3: CASSQVPYQETQYF. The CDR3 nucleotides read TGCGCCAGCAGCCAAGTCCCGTACCAAGAGACCCAGTACTTC.

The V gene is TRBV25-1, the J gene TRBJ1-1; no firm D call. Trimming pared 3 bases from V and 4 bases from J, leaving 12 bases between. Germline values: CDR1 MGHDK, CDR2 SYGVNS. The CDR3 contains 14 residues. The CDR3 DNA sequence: TGTGCCAGCAGTGAGTGGACGGCCTCCACTGAAGCTTTCTTT. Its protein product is CASSEWTASTEAFF.

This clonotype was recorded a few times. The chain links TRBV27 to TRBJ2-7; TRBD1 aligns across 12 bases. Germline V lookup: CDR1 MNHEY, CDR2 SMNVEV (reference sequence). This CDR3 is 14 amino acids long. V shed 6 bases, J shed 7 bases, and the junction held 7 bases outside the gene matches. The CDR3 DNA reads TGTGCCAGCAGCCGGGACAGGGGGCGTCAAGAGCAGTACTTC. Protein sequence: CASSRDRGRQEQYF.

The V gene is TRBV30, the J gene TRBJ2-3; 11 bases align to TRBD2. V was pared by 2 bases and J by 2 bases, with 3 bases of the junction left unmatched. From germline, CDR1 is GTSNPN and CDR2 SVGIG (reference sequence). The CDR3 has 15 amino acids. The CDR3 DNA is TGTGCCTGGAGTACTAGCGGGAGTCCCACAGATACGCAGTATTTT. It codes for CAWSTSGSPTDTQYF.

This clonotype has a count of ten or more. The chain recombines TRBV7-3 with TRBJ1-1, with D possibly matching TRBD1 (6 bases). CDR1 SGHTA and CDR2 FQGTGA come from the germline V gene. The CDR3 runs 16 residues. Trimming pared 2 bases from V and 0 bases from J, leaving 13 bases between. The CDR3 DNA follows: TGTGCCAGCAGCTTAGTTGGGGGGGCCATGAACACTGAAGCTTTCTTT. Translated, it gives CASSLVGGAMNTEAFF.

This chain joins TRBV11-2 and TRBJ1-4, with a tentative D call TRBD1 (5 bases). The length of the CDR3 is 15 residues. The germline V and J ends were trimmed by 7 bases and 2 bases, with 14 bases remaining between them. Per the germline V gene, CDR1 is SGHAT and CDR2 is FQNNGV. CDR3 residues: CASTPRGLTNEKLFF. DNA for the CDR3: TGTGCCAGCACCCCAAGGGGACTCACTAATGAAAAACTGTTTTTT.

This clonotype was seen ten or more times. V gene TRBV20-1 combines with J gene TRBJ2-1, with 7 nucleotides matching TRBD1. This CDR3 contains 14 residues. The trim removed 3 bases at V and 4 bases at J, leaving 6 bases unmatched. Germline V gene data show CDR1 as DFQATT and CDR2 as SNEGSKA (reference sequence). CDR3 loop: CSARAGTDYNEQFF. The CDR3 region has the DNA TGCAGTGCTAGGGCCGGGACAGATTACAATGAGCAGTTCTTC.

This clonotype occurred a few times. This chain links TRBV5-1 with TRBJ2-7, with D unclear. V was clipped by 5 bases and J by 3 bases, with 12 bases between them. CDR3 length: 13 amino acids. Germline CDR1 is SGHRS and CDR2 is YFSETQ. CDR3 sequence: CASRYDTLYEQYF. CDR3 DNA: TGCGCCAGCAGATATGACACCCTCTACGAGCAGTACTTC.

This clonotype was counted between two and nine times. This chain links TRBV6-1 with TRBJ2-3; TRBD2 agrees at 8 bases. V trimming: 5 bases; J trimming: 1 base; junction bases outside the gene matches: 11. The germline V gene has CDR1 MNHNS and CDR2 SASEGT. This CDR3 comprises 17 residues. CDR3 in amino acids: CASSLRGGGRGTDTQYF. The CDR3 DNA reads TGTGCCAGCAGTTTAAGGGGCGGGGGGCGAGGCACAGATACGCAGTATTTT.